The 26 T cell receptor beta chains listed next were all sequenced from one sample in a study of blood T cells in healthy people across ages. With a J-beta primer mix and a sample-barcoded 5' primer, a second PCR ran about 7 to 11 cycles. MiXCR, run by TCRdb on the 5' RACE reads, gives a single entry per CDR3 protein. The sample gives more than 1,000,000 distinct CDR3 sequences, about 25% of which show up once; about 0.72% is in the top ten. The same data also went into a second study, on T cells of mothers and their children.

The sequencing input was blood. The receptors here all came from a girl aged 2 to 9 in good health.

This clonotype was observed a handful of times. The chain joins TRBV12-3 or TRBV12-4 to TRBJ2-1; D is possibly TRBD2 (6 bases). This CDR3 region has 14 residues. The V end lost 5 bases, the J end lost 5 bases, and 13 bases lay between the germline ends. The CDR3 sequence is CASSIWTTHNEQFF. In DNA form, the CDR3 reads TGTGCCAGCAGTATCTGGACTACTCACAATGAGCAGTTCTTC.

This clonotype was seen a handful of times. The chain employs TRBV27 and TRBJ2-7; 10 bases line up with TRBD2. The V gene's germline CDR1 is MNHEY and CDR2 SMNVEV (reference sequence). The CDR3 sequence is 14 residues long. With V trimmed by 6 bases and J by 6 bases, 8 bases remained unmatched. The CDR3 DNA reads TGTGCCAGCAGCGATCTAGCGGGAGCGTTCGAGCAGTACTTC. It specifies CASSDLAGAFEQYF.

The chain is built from TRBV27 and TRBJ1-4; possibly TRBD1 for D (6 bases). The germline V and J ends were trimmed by 6 bases and 6 bases, with 14 bases remaining between them. This CDR3 spans 14 amino acids. Germline CDR1 is MNHEY and CDR2 is SMNVEV (reference sequence). CDR3 in amino acids: CASSVWGADEKLFF. CDR3 coding DNA: TGTGCCAGCAGCGTATGGGGGGCGGATGAAAAACTGTTTTTT.

The chain joins TRBV4-1 to TRBJ1-3; no clear D gene. Trimming pared 2 bases from V and 5 bases from J, leaving 22 bases between. Germline CDR1 is MGHRA and CDR2 is YSYEKL. The CDR3 totals 18 residues. CDR3 loop: CASSQLTLSGGNRNTIYF. CDR3 DNA sequence: TGCGCCAGCAGCCAATTAACCCTCTCGGGTGGGAATAGAAACACCATATATTTT.

This clonotype was counted between two and nine times. This rearrangement joins TRBV6-6 to TRBJ1-2; D remains unclear. Germline V gene data show CDR1 as MNHNY and CDR2 as SVGAGI (reference sequence). V lost 0 bases and J 5 bases, leaving 7 bases between the germline ends. The CDR3 has 13 amino acids. The CDR3 DNA sequence: TGTGCCAGCAGTTACTCGAAAGGGTATGGCTACACCTTC. Protein sequence: CASSYSKGYGYTF.

This clonotype was counted only a few times. The rearrangement joins TRBV3-1 to TRBJ2-7; 7 bases map to TRBD2. The V gene's germline CDR1 is LGHDT and CDR2 YNNKEL (reference sequence). The CDR3 runs to 14 residues. Unmatched junction bases numbered 7, after V lost 7 bases and J lost 1 base. The CDR3 sequence: CASTLTSASYEQYF. CDR3 DNA: TGTGCCAGCACCCTCACTAGCGCGTCCTACGAGCAGTACTTC.

The genes are TRBV19 and TRBJ2-1, with D perhaps TRBD1 (6 bases). The end of the DNA fits TRBJ2-5 better, so the J call may be wrong. From germline, CDR1 is LNHDA and CDR2 SQIVND (reference sequence). The CDR3 runs to 15 residues. The CDR3 DNA follows: TGTGCCAGTAGTATAGACCCGGGACAAGAAGAGACCCAGTACTTC. The encoded protein is CASSIDPGQEETQYF.

In this sample, this clonotype turned up a few times. V and J are TRBV28 and TRBJ1-3; D call uncertain. V lost 8 bases and J 4 bases, leaving 12 bases between the germline ends. Germline CDR1 reads MDHEN; CDR2 reads SYDVKM. The CDR3 spans 13 residues. Here the CDR3 reads CASLFMGGNTIYF. CDR3 nucleotides: TGTGCCAGCCTATTTATGGGGGGAAACACCATATATTTT.

This clonotype was counted a few times. The rearrangement joins TRBV28 to TRBJ2-5; D may match TRBD1 or TRBD2 (6 bases each). With the DNA end fitting TRBJ2-1 better, the J assignment may be wrong. The germline CDR1 and CDR2 sequences are MDHEN and SYDVKM. CDR3 length: 16 amino acids. The CDR3 reads CASTQGGFRPNNEQFF. The CDR3 nucleotides read TGTGCCAGCACCCAAGGGGGGTTCCGCCCTAACAATGAGCAGTTCTTC.

CDR3 DNA sequence: TGCAGCGTTGAAGGGTTAGTCAAGGGTGGAGAGACCCAGTACTTC. Encoded protein: CSVEGLVKGGETQYF. This chain joins TRBV29-1 and TRBJ2-5; D is uncertain. Trimming left V 1 base short and J 4 bases short, with 16 bases between. Germline CDR1 is SQVTM and CDR2 is ANQGSEA. The CDR3 is 15 amino acids.

The chain links TRBV5-1 to TRBJ2-5; 11 bases line up with TRBD1. This CDR3 is 15 amino acids long. V lost 4 bases, J lost 4 bases, and 6 bases stayed unmatched. From germline, CDR1 is SGHRS and CDR2 YFSETQ. The CDR3 reads CASSPWTGGLETQYF. DNA for the CDR3: TGCGCCAGCAGCCCGTGGACAGGGGGCCTAGAGACCCAGTACTTC.

In this sample, this clonotype turned up a few times. The rearrangement joins TRBV6-1 to TRBJ2-7; 8 bases are shared with TRBD2. This CDR3 has 14 residues. Losses at the gene ends were 6 bases for V and 2 bases for J; bases not matched to a gene: 6. Germline lookup yields CDR1 MNHNS and CDR2 SASEGT. The CDR3 region has the DNA TGTGCCAGCAGCCCGCGGGGGGAGGCCTACGAGCAGTACTTC. It codes for CASSPRGEAYEQYF.

The chain recombines TRBV12-5 with TRBJ2-5; weak D call: TRBD1 (6 bases). CDR3 length: 14 amino acids. CDR1 and CDR2 from the germline V gene are LGHNT and FRNRAP. V was pared by 5 bases and J by 2 bases, with 12 bases between. This CDR3 reads CASGPGTNQETQYF. CDR3 nucleotides: TGTGCTAGTGGTCCCGGGACAAATCAAGAGACCCAGTACTTC.

This rearrangement joins TRBV3-1 to TRBJ1-1, with D possibly matching TRBD1 (5 bases). Trimming removed 10 bases from V and 3 bases from J, with 12 bases in between. This CDR3 contains 12 residues. Germline assignment: CDR1 LGHDT and CDR2 YNNKEL (reference sequence). The CDR3 DNA sequence: TGTGCCATCTCCGGGACGGACACTGAAGCTTTCTTT. Residues: CAISGTDTEAFF.

The chain is built from TRBV5-1 and TRBJ2-3; no clear D gene. The CDR3 has 13 residues. From germline, CDR1 is SGHRS and CDR2 YFSETQ. Trimming stripped 4 bases from V and 6 bases from J, with 12 bases between. DNA of the CDR3: TGCGCCAGCAGCCGCTCGACGTATGATACGCAGTATTTT. This gives the protein CASSRSTYDTQYF.

This clonotype was found a few times. The V and J genes are TRBV4-2 and TRBJ1-5; the D gene is possibly TRBD1 (6 bases). This CDR3 is 16 amino acids long. CDR1 is LGHNA and CDR2 is YNFKEQ in the germline V gene. V was clipped by 0 bases and J by 0 bases, with 9 bases between them. This chain's CDR3 is CASSQERTVSNQPQHF. The CDR3, as DNA: TGTGCCAGCAGCCAAGAAAGGACAGTTAGCAATCAGCCCCAGCATTTT.

J is TRBJ1-5 and V is TRBV7-9, with D unresolved. This CDR3 has 16 amino acids. Per germline, CDR1 SEHNR and CDR2 FQNEAQ (reference sequence). V was shortened by 5 bases and J by 4 bases, with 18 bases between the two germline ends. The CDR3 spells CASSLYLPNGNQPQHF. The CDR3 DNA reads TGTGCCAGCAGCCTTTACCTTCCCAATGGGAATCAGCCCCAGCATTTT.

This sequence joins TRBV29-1 and TRBJ1-1, with TRBD1 matching over 8 bases. Germline V gene data show CDR1 as SQVTM and CDR2 as ANQGSEA. The CDR3 extends over 13 amino acids. V dropped 4 bases and J dropped 10; count of bases not matched to a gene: 11. The CDR3 sequence: CSVVNPGTGGAFF. CDR3 coding DNA: TGCAGCGTTGTGAACCCCGGGACAGGAGGAGCTTTCTTT.

This clonotype has a handful of counts. CDR3 sequence: CASSPTSGWTQYF. The CDR3 nucleotides read TGTGCCAGCAGCCCTACTAGCGGCTGGACCCAGTACTTC. The chain carries TRBV7-2 and TRBJ2-1, with TRBD2 identical over 8 bases. The DNA end is more similar to TRBJ2-5, so the J call may be wrong. The CDR3 extends over 13 amino acids. The V gene's germline CDR1 is SGHTA and CDR2 FQGNSA.

The rearrangement joins TRBV6-5 to TRBJ2-7; 8 nucleotides align to TRBD1. Trimming at V came to 6 bases and at J to 5 bases, leaving 9 bases not matched to a gene. Germline CDR1 and CDR2: MNHEY and SVGAGI. The CDR3 is made up of 14 amino acids. CDR3 sequence (DNA): TGTGCCAGCAGACCAACAGGGGGGAACCACGAGCAGTACTTC. Protein product: CASRPTGGNHEQYF.

The J gene is TRBJ1-3, the V gene TRBV4-1; unclear D gene. The germline gives CDR1 MGHRA, CDR2 YSYEKL. The CDR3 is 13 residues long. The V gene lost 3 bases and the J gene lost 0 bases, with 3 bases spanning the gap. The CDR3 here is CASSQASGNTIYF. The CDR3 region has the DNA TGCGCCAGCAGCCAGGCCTCTGGAAACACCATATATTTT.

V is TRBV24-1 and J is TRBJ2-1; D tentatively fits TRBD1 or TRBD2 (7 bases each). CDR3 length: 16 residues. V was cut by 3 bases and J by 8 bases, with 19 bases left in between. Germline V gene lookup returns CDR1 KGHDR and CDR2 SFDVKD. CDR3 sequence (DNA): TGTGCCACCAGTGATGGAGGGAGGGGGCCCATTGATGAGCAGTTCTTC. This gives the protein CATSDGGRGPIDEQFF.

This clonotype was counted only a few times. The chain is built from TRBV20-1 and TRBJ2-1, with 10 nucleotides matching TRBD2. J lost 3 bases, V lost 6 bases, and 5 bases had no gene match. The CDR3 spans 14 residues. Germline loops: CDR1 DFQATT, CDR2 SNEGSKA (reference sequence). The CDR3 protein is CSAEPSGGYNEQFF. Written as DNA, the CDR3 is TGCAGTGCCGAGCCTAGCGGGGGCTACAATGAGCAGTTCTTC.

The rearrangement links TRBV6-1 to TRBJ2-7; a weak D match, TRBD2 (5 bases). The CDR3 extends over 14 amino acids. Germline loops: CDR1 MNHNS, CDR2 SASEGT. V lost 0 bases, J lost 4 bases, and 10 bases lay in between. In nucleotides, the CDR3 is TGTGCCAGCAGTGAAGCGTATCCGGGGTACGAGCAGTACTTC. Translated, it gives CASSEAYPGYEQYF.

In this sample, this clonotype turned up many times. The chain combines TRBV7-2 with TRBJ2-3; 8 bases line up with TRBD2. The V gene's germline CDR1 is SGHTA and CDR2 FQGNSA. Germline trimming cut 4 bases from V and 2 bases from J; bases unmatched to any gene: 5. This CDR3 contains 15 residues. CDR3: CASSYTSGSTDTQYF. CDR3 sequence (DNA): TGTGCCAGCAGCTACACTAGCGGTTCCACAGATACGCAGTATTTT.

This sequence joins TRBV2 and TRBJ1-2; D uncertain. This CDR3 region has 18 residues. Germline assignment: CDR1 SNHLY and CDR2 FYNNEI. V gave up 0 bases and J gave up 1 base, with 18 bases separating them. DNA of the CDR3: TGTGCCAGCAGTGAAGCGCCCAAAAAGGTGTTCATTAACTATGGCTACACCTTC. It specifies CASSEAPKKVFINYGYTF. The full variable domain, its missing parts supplied by reference TRBV2 and TRBJ1-2, is EPEVTQTPSHQVTQMGQEVILRCVPISNHLYFYWYRQILGQKVEFLVSFYNNEISEKSEIFDDQFSVERPDGSNFTLKIRSTKLEDSAMYFCASSEAPKKVFINYGYTFGSGTRLTVV.